A selection of T cell receptor beta chains follows, all from one sample in a study of OX40 agonist ivuxolimab in advanced cancers. The repertoire was sequenced with immunoSEQ multiplex PCR; TCRdb's copy has only in-frame clones and lacks some. The repertoire consists of about 81,000 clones, with 88% occurring once and the leading ten covering 0.47%. This specimen consisted of CD4+ or CD8+ T cells sorted from blood, obtained in a trial of the OX40 agonist ivuxolimab. The origin of the receptors is an adult with an advanced solid tumor such as melanoma, head and neck, liver or kidney cancer. CDR3s include the opening cysteine and the closing phenylalanine or tryptophan. Each record gives: D gene, clone size, V gene, J gene, CDR3 DNA, CDR3 protein. The D gene is left open where the match is weak. Only some rows state a clone size, as once, few, many or a class for expanded clones.

d_call: -
clone_size: -
v_call: TRBV2
j_call: TRBJ1-1
cdr3_nt: TGTGCCAGCAGCTCGACAGAGAACACTGAAGCTTTCTTT
cdr3_aa: CASSSTENTEAFF

d_call: -
clone_size: -
v_call: TRBV14
j_call: TRBJ1-2
cdr3_nt: TGTGCCAGCAGCCAAGCCCCAGGGCTGGACTATGGCTACACCTTC
cdr3_aa: CASSQAPGLDYGYTF

d_call: TRBD1
clone_size: -
v_call: TRBV4-2
j_call: TRBJ2-2
cdr3_nt: TGTGCCAGCAGCACAACAGGGGGAAACGGGGAGCTGTTTTTT
cdr3_aa: CASSTTGGNGELFF

d_call: -
clone_size: -
v_call: TRBV2
j_call: TRBJ1-2
cdr3_nt: TGTGCCAGCCAGAGCCCAGGCTACACCTTC
cdr3_aa: CASQSPGYTF

d_call: -
clone_size: once
v_call: TRBV6-5
j_call: TRBJ2-1
cdr3_nt: TGTGCCGGGCGGAGGGGGTCAGATGAGCAGTTCTTC
cdr3_aa: CAGRRGSDEQFF

d_call: -
clone_size: -
v_call: TRBV7-2
j_call: TRBJ1-1
cdr3_nt: TGTGCCAGCAGCTTCTCAGGGAACACTGAAGCTTTCTTT
cdr3_aa: CASSFSGNTEAFF

d_call: TRBD1
clone_size: once
v_call: TRBV12-5
j_call: TRBJ2-1
cdr3_nt: TGTGCTAGTGGTTTAGGGCAGGGGGAATACAATGAGCAGTTCTTC
cdr3_aa: CASGLGQGEYNEQFF

d_call: -
clone_size: -
v_call: TRBV6-5
j_call: TRBJ1-5
cdr3_nt: TGTGCCAGCAGGCGAGACCATCTTAGCAATCAGCCCCAGCATTTT
cdr3_aa: CASRRDHLSNQPQHF

d_call: -
clone_size: -
v_call: TRBV18
j_call: TRBJ1-1
cdr3_nt: TGTGCCAGCTCACCACATCCACAGATGAACACTGAAGCTTTCTTT
cdr3_aa: CASSPHPQMNTEAFF

d_call: -
clone_size: few
v_call: TRBV19
j_call: TRBJ1-5
cdr3_nt: TGTGAGCGCGAGGGGTCCTGGGGCAATCAGCCCCAGCATTTT
cdr3_aa: CEREGSWGNQPQHF

d_call: -
clone_size: few
v_call: TRBV5-1
j_call: TRBJ2-7
cdr3_nt: TGCGCCAGCAGCCCGCCGACGGGAAGCTCCTACGAGCAGTACTTC
cdr3_aa: CASSPPTGSSYEQYF

d_call: -
clone_size: few
v_call: TRBV5-1
j_call: TRBJ2-1
cdr3_nt: TGCGCCAGCAGCTTAGCGAACGTCTACGGCTCCTACAATGAGCAGTTCTTC
cdr3_aa: CASSLANVYGSYNEQFF

d_call: TRBD2
clone_size: -
v_call: TRBV7-3
j_call: TRBJ2-7
cdr3_nt: TGTGCCAGCAGCTCTGGACTAGTACGAGACGAGCAGTACTTC
cdr3_aa: CASSSGLVRDEQYF

d_call: -
clone_size: -
v_call: TRBV4-1
j_call: TRBJ1-3
cdr3_nt: TGCGCCAGCAGCCAGGGTTTTCCGAGGGGATCGTCGAAGGGAAACACCATATATTTT
cdr3_aa: CASSQGFPRGSSKGNTIYF

d_call: -
clone_size: -
v_call: TRBV11-2
j_call: TRBJ2-1
cdr3_nt: TGTGCCAGCAGACTAGTGGGGGGGCCGAGGAATGAGCAGTTCTTC
cdr3_aa: CASRLVGGPRNEQFF